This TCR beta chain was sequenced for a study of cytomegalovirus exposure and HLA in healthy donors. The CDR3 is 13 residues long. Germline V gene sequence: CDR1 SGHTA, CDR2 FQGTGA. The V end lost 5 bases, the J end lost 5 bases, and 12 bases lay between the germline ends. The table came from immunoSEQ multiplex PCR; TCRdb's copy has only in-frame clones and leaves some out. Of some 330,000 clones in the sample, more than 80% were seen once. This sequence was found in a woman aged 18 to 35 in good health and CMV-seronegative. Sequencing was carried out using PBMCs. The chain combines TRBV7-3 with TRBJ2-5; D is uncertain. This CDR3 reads CASSSLPMETQYF. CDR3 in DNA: TGTGCCAGCAGCAGCCTTCCCATGGAGACCCAGTACTTC. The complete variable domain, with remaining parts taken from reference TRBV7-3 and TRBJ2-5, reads GAGVSQTPSNKVTEKGKYVELRCDPISGHTALYWYRQSLGQGPEFLIYFQGTGAADDSGLPNDRFFAVRPEGSVSTLKIQRTERGDSAVYLCASSSLPMETQYFGPGTRLLVL.